This is a list of T cell receptor beta chains from one sample in a study of blood T cell repertoires in COVID-19. The table came from immunoSEQ multiplex PCR; TCRdb's copy has only in-frame clones and leaves some out. The table includes about 64,000 clones, 85% to 90% detected once. The sequenced sample consisted of PBMCs or T cells enriched from blood (not recorded which). All receptors derive from a woman aged 40 to 55 who had recovered from COVID-19. CDR3s include the opening cysteine and the closing phenylalanine or tryptophan. D genes are given only for firm matches. Expanded clones are given a class, and other clones once, few, many or no size at all.

V gene: TRBV11-2
D gene: -
J gene: TRBJ2-4
clone size: -
CDR3 protein: CASSLGRYIQYF
CDR3 DNA: TGTGCCAGCAGCTTAGGGAGGTACATTCAGTACTTC

V gene: TRBV10-3
D gene: -
J gene: TRBJ2-5
clone size: -
CDR3 protein: CAISERLQETQYF
CDR3 DNA: TGTGCCATCAGTGAAAGACTACAAGAGACCCAGTACTTC

V gene: TRBV2
D gene: TRBD1
J gene: TRBJ2-1
clone size: -
CDR3 protein: CASSGDRGQSSYNEQFF
CDR3 DNA: TGTGCCAGCAGCGGGGACAGGGGTCAGAGCTCCTACAATGAGCAGTTCTTC

V gene: TRBV14
D gene: -
J gene: TRBJ1-1
clone size: -
CDR3 protein: CASSHRGRDTEAFF
CDR3 DNA: TGTGCCAGCAGCCACAGGGGTCGAGACACTGAAGCTTTCTTT

V gene: TRBV15
D gene: -
J gene: TRBJ2-7
clone size: -
CDR3 protein: CATSRGVPPLYEQYF
CDR3 DNA: TGTGCCACCAGCAGAGGAGTTCCACCACTCTACGAGCAGTACTTC

V gene: TRBV6-1
D gene: -
J gene: TRBJ2-5
clone size: -
CDR3 protein: CASSEENRGWETQYF
CDR3 DNA: TGTGCCAGCAGTGAAGAAAATAGGGGGTGGGAGACCCAGTACTTC

V gene: TRBV5-5
D gene: TRBD1
J gene: TRBJ1-1
clone size: -
CDR3 protein: CASSSTTGISNTEAFF
CDR3 DNA: TGTGCCAGCAGCTCAACGACAGGGATATCGAACACTGAAGCTTTCTTT

V gene: TRBV2
D gene: TRBD1
J gene: TRBJ2-1
clone size: -
CDR3 protein: CASSGDRGFYNEQFF
CDR3 DNA: TGTGCCAGCAGTGGAGACAGGGGCTTCTACAATGAGCAGTTCTTC

V gene: TRBV2
D gene: TRBD1
J gene: TRBJ2-2
clone size: -
CDR3 protein: CASWTGPGELFF
CDR3 DNA: TGTGCCAGCTGGACAGGGCCCGGGGAGCTGTTTTTT

V gene: TRBV5-1
D gene: TRBD1
J gene: TRBJ1-1
clone size: once
CDR3 protein: CASSPQGTDTEAFF
CDR3 DNA: TGCGCCAGCAGCCCCCAGGGGACAGACACTGAAGCTTTCTTT

V gene: TRBV5-1
D gene: -
J gene: TRBJ1-2
clone size: -
CDR3 protein: CASSLANSLYGYTF
CDR3 DNA: TGCGCCAGCAGCTTGGCCAACAGCCTCTATGGCTACACCTTC

V gene: TRBV5-8
D gene: -
J gene: TRBJ2-1
clone size: -
CDR3 protein: CASSHSNRGEQFF
CDR3 DNA: TGTGCCAGCAGCCACTCAAATAGGGGTGAGCAGTTCTTC

V gene: TRBV9
D gene: -
J gene: TRBJ2-6
clone size: -
CDR3 protein: CASSAPPSAVLLSGANVLTF
CDR3 DNA: TGTGCCAGCAGCGCCCCCCCCTCAGCTGTACTACTCTCTGGGGCCAACGTCCTGACTTTC

V gene: TRBV7-6
D gene: TRBD2
J gene: TRBJ2-7
clone size: -
CDR3 protein: CASSLVAGGAYEQYF
CDR3 DNA: TGTGCCAGCAGCTTAGTAGCGGGGGGCGCCTACGAGCAGTACTTC

V gene: TRBV5-1
D gene: TRBD1
J gene: TRBJ2-7
clone size: -
CDR3 protein: CASSQKGQGSEQYF
CDR3 DNA: TGCGCCAGCAGCCAAAAGGGACAGGGGAGCGAGCAGTACTTC

V gene: TRBV5-1
D gene: TRBD2
J gene: TRBJ2-7
clone size: -
CDR3 protein: CASQWTSGALAEQYF
CDR3 DNA: TGCGCCAGCCAATGGACTAGCGGAGCCCTCGCCGAGCAGTACTTC

V gene: TRBV7-9
D gene: TRBD1
J gene: TRBJ2-7
clone size: -
CDR3 protein: CASSLTGNYEQYF
CDR3 DNA: TGTGCCAGCAGCCTGACAGGGAACTACGAGCAGTACTTC

V gene: TRBV5-1
D gene: -
J gene: TRBJ1-4
clone size: -
CDR3 protein: CASSLVGPNEKLFF
CDR3 DNA: TGCGCCAGCAGCTTGGTGGGGCCTAATGAAAAACTGTTTTTT

V gene: TRBV4-1
D gene: TRBD1
J gene: TRBJ1-1
clone size: -
CDR3 protein: CASSQVARDRSDAEAFF
CDR3 DNA: TGCGCCAGCAGCCAAGTAGCCCGGGACAGGTCGGACGCTGAAGCTTTCTTT

V gene: TRBV11-3
D gene: -
J gene: TRBJ2-1
clone size: -
CDR3 protein: CASSLGVYNEQFF
CDR3 DNA: TGTGCCAGCAGCTTAGGAGTCTACAATGAGCAGTTCTTC

V gene: TRBV6-5
D gene: TRBD2
J gene: TRBJ2-2
clone size: -
CDR3 protein: CASSTSSGYTGELFF
CDR3 DNA: TGTGCCAGCAGTACCTCTAGCGGGTACACCGGGGAGCTGTTTTTT

V gene: TRBV11-2
D gene: -
J gene: TRBJ2-7
clone size: -
CDR3 protein: CASSLDGTTTYEQYF
CDR3 DNA: TGTGCCAGCAGCTTAGACGGGACAACTACCTACGAGCAGTACTTC

V gene: TRBV3-1/TRBV3-2
D gene: -
J gene: TRBJ1-3
clone size: -
CDR3 protein: CASSQVAGIYTIYF
CDR3 DNA: TGTGCCAGCAGCCAAGTGGCAGGGATTTACACCATATATTTT

V gene: TRBV9
D gene: -
J gene: TRBJ2-6
clone size: -
CDR3 protein: CASNSGGGGANVLTF
CDR3 DNA: TGTGCCAGCAATTCGGGGGGCGGTGGGGCCAACGTCCTGACTTTC

V gene: TRBV6-5
D gene: -
J gene: TRBJ1-2
clone size: -
CDR3 protein: CASSSGGGYGYTF
CDR3 DNA: TGTGCCAGCAGCTCCGGGGGGGGCTATGGCTACACCTTC

V gene: TRBV5-1
D gene: -
J gene: TRBJ2-3
clone size: -
CDR3 protein: CASSLSLSDTQYF
CDR3 DNA: TGCGCCAGCAGCTTAAGCCTTTCGGATACGCAGTATTTT

V gene: TRBV3-1/TRBV3-2
D gene: TRBD2
J gene: TRBJ2-2
clone size: -
CDR3 protein: CASSQVAGANTGELFF
CDR3 DNA: TGTGCCAGCAGCCAAGTAGCGGGGGCAAACACCGGGGAGCTGTTTTTT

V gene: TRBV12-5
D gene: -
J gene: TRBJ1-3
clone size: -
CDR3 protein: CASIAATRNTIYF
CDR3 DNA: TGTGCTAGTATAGCAGCGACCCGAAACACCATATATTTT

V gene: TRBV5-4
D gene: -
J gene: TRBJ2-1
clone size: -
CDR3 protein: CASSLANYRAYNEQFF
CDR3 DNA: TGTGCCAGCAGCTTGGCCAACTACCGAGCCTACAATGAGCAGTTCTTC

V gene: TRBV28
D gene: TRBD1
J gene: TRBJ1-5
clone size: -
CDR3 protein: CASRLPQGANQPQHF
CDR3 DNA: TGTGCCAGCAGGCTGCCGCAGGGGGCGAATCAGCCCCAGCATTTT

V gene: TRBV20-1
D gene: -
J gene: TRBJ1-1
clone size: -
CDR3 protein: CSARRGPEAFF
CDR3 DNA: TGCAGTGCTAGAAGAGGTCCTGAAGCTTTCTTT

V gene: TRBV5-1
D gene: TRBD2
J gene: TRBJ2-7
clone size: few
CDR3 protein: CASSLAYSGGATDEQYF
CDR3 DNA: TGCGCCAGCAGCTTGGCCTATAGCGGGGGGGCCACGGACGAGCAGTACTTC

V gene: TRBV30
D gene: -
J gene: TRBJ2-1
clone size: -
CDR3 protein: CAWSVRGAYNEQFF
CDR3 DNA: TGTGCCTGGAGTGTACGTGGGGCGTACAATGAGCAGTTCTTC

V gene: TRBV19
D gene: TRBD2
J gene: TRBJ2-1
clone size: -
CDR3 protein: CASSMTSGGGYNEQFF
CDR3 DNA: TGTGCCAGTAGTATGACTAGCGGGGGGGGATACAATGAGCAGTTCTTC

V gene: TRBV20-1
D gene: -
J gene: TRBJ1-5
clone size: once
CDR3 protein: CSASRGSNQPQHF
CDR3 DNA: TGCAGTGCTAGTCGGGGGTCTAATCAGCCCCAGCATTTT

V gene: TRBV5-4
D gene: -
J gene: TRBJ2-7
clone size: -
CDR3 protein: CASSSQGWGYEQYF
CDR3 DNA: TGTGCCAGCAGCTCACAGGGTTGGGGCTACGAGCAGTACTTC